The entry below gives a single T cell receptor (beta chain) sequence along with its context. Its antigen is as yet unknown. Other DNA sequences in the same sample also yield this CDR3. CD45RO-negative, CCR7-selected cells formed the naive CD8 fraction, which excluded terminally differentiated effector memory CD45RA+ cells. This entry belongs to a study of shared clonotypes between healthy human individuals. Broader study findings: Across a few donors, naive CD4 shared roughly 5%, naive CD8 about 3.2%, memory CD4 roughly 2.4%, memory CD8 0.4%. Among donors, the sharing of clonotypes was expected to be influenced by sequencing depth.

Trimming cost V 3 bases and J 1 base, with 5 bases left between them. CDR3 length: 13 residues. Germline V gene lookup returns CDR1 SEHNR and CDR2 FQNEAQ (reference sequence). This was a deep-level run. Data came from immunoSEQ multiplex PCR; TCRdb stores just in-frame clones and leaves some out. Here the sample spans about 2 million clones, approximately 94% being singletons. Sequencing was done on a sample of naive CD8+ T cells sorted from blood. The chain has TRBV7-9 and TRBJ2-3; the D is unclear. This clonotype was obtained from a man between 18 and 29 years old in good health. The CDR3 coding sequence is TGTGCCAGCAGCTTTGGGGGCACAGATACGCAGTATTTT. Amino acid sequence: CASSFGGTDTQYF.